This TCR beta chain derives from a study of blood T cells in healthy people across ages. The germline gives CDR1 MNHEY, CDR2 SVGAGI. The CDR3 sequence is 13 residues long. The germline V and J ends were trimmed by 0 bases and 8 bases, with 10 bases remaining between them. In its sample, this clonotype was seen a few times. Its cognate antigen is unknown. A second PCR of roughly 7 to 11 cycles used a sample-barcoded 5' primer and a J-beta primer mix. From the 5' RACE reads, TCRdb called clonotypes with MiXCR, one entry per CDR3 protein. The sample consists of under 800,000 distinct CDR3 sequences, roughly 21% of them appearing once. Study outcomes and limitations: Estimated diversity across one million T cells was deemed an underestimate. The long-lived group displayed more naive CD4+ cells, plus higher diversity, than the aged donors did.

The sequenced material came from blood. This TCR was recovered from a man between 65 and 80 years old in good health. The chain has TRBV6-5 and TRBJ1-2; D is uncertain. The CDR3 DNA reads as TGTGCCAGCAGTTACTCCGTGGGGTACGGCTACACCTTC. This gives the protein CASSYSVGYGYTF.